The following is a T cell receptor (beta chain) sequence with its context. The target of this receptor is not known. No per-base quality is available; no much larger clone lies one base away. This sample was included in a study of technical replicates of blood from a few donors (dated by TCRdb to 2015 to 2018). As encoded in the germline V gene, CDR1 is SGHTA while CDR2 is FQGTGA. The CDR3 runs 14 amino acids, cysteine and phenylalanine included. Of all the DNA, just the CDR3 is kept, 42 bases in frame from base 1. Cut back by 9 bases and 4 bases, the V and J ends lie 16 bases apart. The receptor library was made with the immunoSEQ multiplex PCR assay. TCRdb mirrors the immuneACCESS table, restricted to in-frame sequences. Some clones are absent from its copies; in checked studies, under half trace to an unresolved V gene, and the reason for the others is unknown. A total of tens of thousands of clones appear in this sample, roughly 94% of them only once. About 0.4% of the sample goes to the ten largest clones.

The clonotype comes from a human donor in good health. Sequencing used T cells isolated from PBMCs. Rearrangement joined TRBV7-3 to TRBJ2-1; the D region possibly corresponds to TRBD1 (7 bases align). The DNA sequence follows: TGTGCCAGTGCAGGAGGGGGCGGTTACAATGAGCAGTTCTTC. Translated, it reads CASAGGGGYNEQFF.